This T cell receptor (beta chain) came from a study of blood T cell repertoires in COVID-19 (dated by TCRdb to 2018 to 2021). With respect to the entire study: The collaborator samples originated in the United States, Italy and Spain and spanned the acute and convalescent phases of COVID-19. Sample metadata almost always included a de-identified subject ID, COVID-19 status, age in years and sex. Deeply sampled blood TCRbeta repertoires from subjects exposed to, actively infected with, or recovered from COVID-19 were included in the dataset. HLA class I and class II types, where available, came from metadata supplied by the sample provider rather than from assay-based typing. The repertoires were released in a freely available public database meant as a resource for research on the immune response to SARS-CoV-2. The material from the prospective study consisted of cDNA or gDNA derived from T cells, B-cell-depleted T cells, or PBMCs. The samples were drawn from two sources: the first 160 participants of the ongoing ImmuneRACE study, and 950 to 1,500 subjects contributed by 6 global collaborators.

Overall results and qualifications from the work: The amount of clinical and demographic metadata varied by source and participant and was provided uncurated.

Trimming at the junction amounts to 1 base on V and 5 bases on J, and the germline ends lie 9 bases apart. CDR1 and CDR2, per the germline V gene, are MGHDK and SYGVNS. The CDR3 measures 14 amino acids from cysteine to phenylalanine. CDR3 DNA is the only sequence kept; it has 42 bases, read in frame from the first base. TCRbeta CDR3 regions were amplified from genomic DNA using the immunoSEQ Assay, a bias-controlled multiplex PCR. The paper's data handling went like this. The number of nucleated cells in each sample was estimated by amplification of reference gene primers within the assay. To quantify the absolute abundance of each unique TCRbeta CDR3 rearrangement, sequence reads were collapsed and filtered. For each sample, productive Simpson clonality was calculated by taking the square root of Simpson's diversity index across productive rearrangements. What TCRdb holds here is the immuneACCESS table cut down to in-frame rearrangements. Part of the clones is not present; checked against another copy, under half of the missing clones reflect an unresolved V gene, and the others are unexplained. That table supplies the V and J calls and clone size; D and trimming were determined from the DNA. In this sample the table shows 90,000 to 110,000 clones, roughly 79% of which occur a single time. Over 8.5% of the sample rests with the top ten.

On this clone: Its cognate antigen has yet to be identified. The record has no base qualities; no much larger clone is one base away.

Each collaborating institution followed its own protocols to collect whole blood in K2EDTA tubes. Collaborator samples were shipped for TCRbeta analysis as frozen whole blood, isolated PBMCs, or DNA extracted from either sample type. Sequenced material: peripheral blood. The TCR sequence derives from a woman between 65 and 79 years old with acute or convalescent COVID-19. The chain is assembled from TRBV25-1 and TRBJ1-5, with TRBD1 tentatively as D gene (5 bases match). The encoded CDR3 is CASSESGRYQPQHF. The sequence in DNA is TGTGCCAGCAGTGAATCAGGGCGCTATCAGCCCCAGCATTTT.